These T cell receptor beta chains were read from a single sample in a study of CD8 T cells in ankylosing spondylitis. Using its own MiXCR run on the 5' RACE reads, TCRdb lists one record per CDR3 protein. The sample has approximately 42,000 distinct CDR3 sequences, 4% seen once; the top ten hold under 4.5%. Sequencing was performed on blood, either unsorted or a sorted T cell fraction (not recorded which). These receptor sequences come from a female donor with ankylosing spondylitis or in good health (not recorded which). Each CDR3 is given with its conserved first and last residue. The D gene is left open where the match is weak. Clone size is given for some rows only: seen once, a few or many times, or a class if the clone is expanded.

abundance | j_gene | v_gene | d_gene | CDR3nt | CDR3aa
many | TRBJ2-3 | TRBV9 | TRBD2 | TGTGCCAGCAGCGTCGAGACGGGGGCAGGACTAGCAGTTAGCACAGATACGCAGTATTTT | CASSVETGAGLAVSTDTQYF
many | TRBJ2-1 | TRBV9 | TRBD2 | TGTGCCAGCAGCGAAGGACTAGCGGGGTGGCTCAATGAGCAGTTCTTC | CASSEGLAGWLNEQFF
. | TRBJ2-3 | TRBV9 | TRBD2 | TGTGCCAGCAGTGCGACTAGCGCAGATACGCAGTATTTT | CASSATSADTQYF
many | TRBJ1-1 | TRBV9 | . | TGTGCCAGCAGCGTATCAGGGGATGGTTACACTGAAGCTTTCTTT | CASSVSGDGYTEAFF
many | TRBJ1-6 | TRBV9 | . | TGTGCCAGCAGCACCGGCGGGGCACCGAATTCACCCCTCCACTTT | CASSTGGAPNSPLHF
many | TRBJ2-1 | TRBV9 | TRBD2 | TGTGCCAGCAGCGTAGGCGGGGGGACCAATGAGCAGTTCTTC | CASSVGGGTNEQFF
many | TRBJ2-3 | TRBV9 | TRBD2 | TGTGCCAGCAGCGTACAGACTAGCGGGGGGGCCGGTACGCAGTATTTT | CASSVQTSGGAGTQYF
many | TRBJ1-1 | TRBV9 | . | TGTGCCAGCAGCGTAGTCGGGGGTCCCAACACTGAAGCTTTCTTT | CASSVVGGPNTEAFF
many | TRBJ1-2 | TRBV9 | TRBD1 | TGTGCCAGCAGCTTTACGGGACAGGGGGCCTATGGCTACACCTTC | CASSFTGQGAYGYTF
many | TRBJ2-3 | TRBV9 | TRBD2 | TGTGCCAGCAGCGTAGCTAGCGGGAGGGCTCCAGATACGCAGTATTTT | CASSVASGRAPDTQYF
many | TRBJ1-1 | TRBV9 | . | TGTGCCAGCAGCGTAGCGGGGGGTTTAAACACTGAAGCTTTCTTT | CASSVAGGLNTEAFF
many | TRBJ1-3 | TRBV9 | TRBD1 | TGTGCCAGCAGCGTTGACAGGGCTCGGGCTGGAAACACCATATATTTT | CASSVDRARAGNTIYF
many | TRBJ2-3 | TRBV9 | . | TGTGCCAGCAACGCCTTAGTGAGCACAGATACGCAGTATTTT | CASNALVSTDTQYF
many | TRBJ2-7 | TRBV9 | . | TGTGCCAGCAGCCCCCAGACAAGCTCCTACGAGCAGTACTTC | CASSPQTSSYEQYF
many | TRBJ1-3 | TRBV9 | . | TGTGCCAGCAGCGTAGCGCCGCAGGGAGGAAACACCATATATTTT | CASSVAPQGGNTIYF
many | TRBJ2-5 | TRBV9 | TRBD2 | TGTGCCAGCAGCGTAGACCTAGCGGGGGGGCTACAGGAGACCCAGTACTTC | CASSVDLAGGLQETQYF
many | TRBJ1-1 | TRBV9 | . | TGTGCCAGCAGCCCCCTGGGACGGGGGGCCCTCGGCACTGAAGCTTTCTTT | CASSPLGRGALGTEAFF
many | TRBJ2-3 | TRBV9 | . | TGTGCCAGCAGCGTAGAGGCTGGCGGGGGCACAGATACGCAGTATTTT | CASSVEAGGGTDTQYF
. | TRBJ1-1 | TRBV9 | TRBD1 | TGTGCCAGCAGCTCCGGACAGGACACTGAAGCTTTCTTT | CASSSGQDTEAFF
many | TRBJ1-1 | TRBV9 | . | TGTGCCAGCAGGGGGGAAGGGGGCACTGAAGCTTTCTTT | CASRGEGGTEAFF
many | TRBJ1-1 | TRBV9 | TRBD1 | TGTGCCAGCAGCTTCACAGGGGGCATGAAGAACACTGAAGCTTTCTTT | CASSFTGGMKNTEAFF
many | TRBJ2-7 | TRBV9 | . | TGTGCCAGCAGCGAGGGCCTAGCATTCTACGAGCAGTACTTC | CASSEGLAFYEQYF